Included here is one TCR beta chain sequence, with context. Antigen unknown. The entry originates in a study of cytomegalovirus exposure and HLA in healthy donors. The wider study: Earlier, about 179 million T cells were analyzed, and over 95 million unique TCR beta sequences were found among them. Study-level points and caveats: Earlier results showed most TCR beta V segments being productive about 87% or about 30% of the time.

PCR primers comprised 60 Vbeta and 13 Jbeta primers. Source study methods: In a later analysis, around 10 million of 75 million to 85 million unique beta chains occurred in at least two donors. Data came from immunoSEQ multiplex PCR; TCRdb stores just in-frame clones and leaves some out. The DNA gave D and trimming, while V, J and clone size come from that table. The table includes about 98,000 clones, about 74% detected once. Germline V CDR1 and CDR2: MDHEN, SYDVKM. This CDR3 region has 13 residues. The trim removed 2 bases at V and 7 bases at J, leaving 4 bases unmatched. The origin of this receptor is a male donor in good health and CMV-seronegative. Input material: PBMCs. This chain connects TRBV28 to TRBJ1-1, with 7 bases lining up with TRBD1. The CDR3 region has the DNA TGTGCCAGCAGTTTACAACGACAGGGTGAAGCTTTCTTT. It encodes CASSLQRQGEAFF.